A selection of T cell receptor beta chains follows, all from one sample in a study of blood T cell repertoires in COVID-19. Assay used: immunoSEQ multiplex PCR; TCRdb lists only in-frame clones, some missing. The sample has roughly 200,000 clones, 65% to 85% seen once; the top ten hold roughly 9.4%. Sequencing was done on a sample of peripheral blood. All receptors derive from a man aged 35 to 55 with active or convalescent COVID-19. The CDR3 runs from the conserved cysteine through the conserved F or W. A D gene is named only where the DNA matches it firmly. Clone size is stated in some rows and not others, as once, few, many or a class when expanded.

TRBV3-1/TRBV3-2	.	.	TRBJ1-5	CASSPPKGVNQPQHF	TGTGCCAGCAGCCCCCCGAAGGGAGTCAATCAGCCCCAGCATTTT
TRBV2	.	.	TRBJ1-5	CASSEGGASNQPQHF	TGTGCCAGCAGTGAGGGGGGGGCTAGTAATCAGCCCCAGCATTTT
TRBV5-1	.	once	TRBJ1-1	CASSSRQVNTEAFF	TGCGCCAGCAGCTCGAGACAGGTGAACACTGAAGCTTTCTTT
TRBV6-1	.	once	TRBJ2-1	CASSEQRGRGEQFF	TGTGCCAGCAGTGAACAGAGGGGGCGGGGTGAGCAGTTCTTC
TRBV3-1/TRBV3-2	.	once	TRBJ1-5	CASSRGDSDNQPQHF	TGTGCCAGCAGCCGAGGAGATTCCGATAATCAGCCCCAGCATTTT
TRBV19	.	.	TRBJ2-6	CASRRDSSSSGANVLTF	TGTGCCAGTAGGAGAGACAGCTCGAGCTCTGGGGCCAACGTCCTGACTTTC
TRBV2	.	once	TRBJ1-5	CASSEGVQPQHF	TGTGCCAGCAGCGAGGGTGTTCAGCCCCAGCATTTT
TRBV30	.	.	TRBJ1-1	CAWSEAGFEAFF	TGTGCCTGGAGTGAGGCGGGGTTTGAAGCTTTCTTT
TRBV3-1/TRBV3-2	TRBD2	.	TRBJ2-1	CASSAGLAGANEQFF	TGTGCCAGCAGCGCCGGACTAGCGGGGGCGAATGAGCAGTTCTTC
TRBV19	TRBD1	.	TRBJ1-2	CASTDAGGSYGYTF	TGTGCCAGTACCGACGCAGGGGGCTCCTATGGCTACACCTTC
TRBV5-6	TRBD1	once	TRBJ1-2	CASSLGQGNGYTF	TGTGCCAGCAGCTTAGGACAGGGAAATGGCTACACCTTC
TRBV7-9	TRBD1	.	TRBJ2-2	CASSKRDRGRVTGELFF	TGTGCCAGCAGCAAACGGGACAGGGGGCGAGTCACCGGGGAGCTGTTTTTT
TRBV6-6	TRBD1	once	TRBJ1-5	CATRQGMDQPQHF	TGTGCCACCCGACAGGGGATGGATCAGCCCCAGCATTTT
TRBV4-1	.	.	TRBJ2-7	CASSRMPRGAATYEQYF	TGCGCCAGCAGCCGGATGCCCAGGGGGGCAGCGACCTACGAGCAGTACTTC
TRBV24-1	TRBD1	.	TRBJ2-5	CATSDGDRGGIETQYF	TGTGCCACCAGTGACGGAGACAGGGGCGGGATAGAGACCCAGTACTTC
TRBV5-6	TRBD2	.	TRBJ2-2	CASTWEGIAGELFF	TGTGCCAGCACCTGGGAGGGTATAGCCGGGGAGCTGTTTTTT
TRBV29-1	TRBD2	.	TRBJ2-7	CSAVRTSSLYEQYF	TGCAGCGCCGTCAGGACTAGTTCTCTCTACGAGCAGTACTTC
TRBV3-1/TRBV3-2	.	.	TRBJ1-2	CASSQVPLGGYGYTF	TGTGCCAGCAGCCAGGTTCCTCTAGGGGGCTATGGCTACACCTTC
TRBV18	TRBD1	.	TRBJ1-2	CASSPPTGEGYTF	TGTGCCAGCTCACCCCCGACAGGGGAAGGCTACACCTTC
TRBV18	.	.	TRBJ2-5	CASSPPNSAQETQYF	TGTGCCAGCTCACCACCGAATAGCGCCCAAGAGACCCAGTACTTC
TRBV19	TRBD1	.	TRBJ2-2	CASSIYRDRGGELFF	TGTGCCAGTAGTATCTACCGGGACAGGGGAGGGGAGCTGTTTTTT
TRBV4-1	.	.	TRBJ2-7	CASSQGRAGGLYEQYF	TGCGCCAGCAGCCAGGGCCGGGCGGGTGGACTCTACGAGCAGTACTTC
TRBV28	.	once	TRBJ2-1	CASSKFTSSSYNEQFF	TGTGCCAGCAGTAAGTTTACATCCAGCTCCTACAATGAGCAGTTCTTC
TRBV7-2	TRBD2	.	TRBJ2-5	CASSFPLGLAGGETQYF	TGTGCCAGCAGCTTCCCGCTGGGACTAGCGGGGGGGGAGACCCAGTACTTC
TRBV23-1	.	.	TRBJ2-5	CASSQSGTGCYGKETQYF	TGCGCCAGCAGTCAATCGGGCACAGGGTGTTACGGGAAAGAGACCCAGTACTTC
TRBV30	TRBD1	.	TRBJ1-1	CAWSNGQGNTEAFF	TGTGCCTGGAGTAATGGACAGGGAAACACTGAAGCTTTCTTT
TRBV10-3	.	.	TRBJ1-5	CAISEGLPGNQPQHF	TGTGCCATCAGTGAAGGACTCCCGGGAAATCAGCCCCAGCATTTT
TRBV5-1	TRBD1	few	TRBJ2-7	CASSLSLQGEQYF	TGCGCCAGCAGCTTGTCGTTACAGGGGGAGCAGTACTTC
TRBV9	.	.	TRBJ2-5	CASSPHEGEGETQYF	TGTGCCAGCAGCCCACATGAGGGGGAAGGAGAGACCCAGTACTTC
TRBV6-6	.	.	TRBJ2-7	CASSSELSWFSYEQYF	TGTGCCAGCAGTAGCGAACTGAGTTGGTTCTCCTACGAGCAGTACTTC
TRBV6-1	.	.	TRBJ1-5	CASSEADREFSQPQHF	TGTGCCAGCAGTGAAGCGGACAGAGAGTTCAGTCAGCCCCAGCATTTT
TRBV9	TRBD2	once	TRBJ2-3	CASSVFERGTDTQYF	TGTGCCAGCAGCGTATTTGAGCGGGGGACAGATACGCAGTATTTT
TRBV19	TRBD2	.	TRBJ2-1	CASSIRSGGDEQFF	TGTGCCAGTAGTATCCGTAGCGGGGGTGATGAGCAGTTCTTC
TRBV5-1	.	.	TRBJ1-1	CASSLNAAGNTEAFF	TGCGCCAGCAGCTTGAATGCCGCGGGGAACACTGAAGCTTTCTTT
TRBV30	.	.	TRBJ1-6	CAWSLGSSYNSPLHF	TGTGCCTGGAGTTTAGGGAGCTCCTATAATTCACCCCTCCACTTT
TRBV4-1	.	.	TRBJ1-3	CASSHIRLSSGNTIYF	TGCGCCAGCAGCCATATCCGCCTAAGCTCTGGAAACACCATATATTTT
TRBV6-6	.	.	TRBJ1-5	CATTPGVRGNQPQHF	TGTGCCACCACTCCAGGGGTTCGGGGCAATCAGCCCCAGCATTTT
TRBV3-1/TRBV3-2	.	.	TRBJ1-2	CASSQEVRDYGYTF	TGTGCCAGCAGCCAAGAGGTCCGGGACTATGGCTACACCTTC
TRBV3-1/TRBV3-2	TRBD1	.	TRBJ2-7	CASSRGMGQGFYEQYF	TGTGCCAGCAGCCGGGGGATGGGACAGGGATTCTACGAGCAGTACTTC
TRBV18	.	.	TRBJ1-5	CASSPGHNQPQHF	TGTGCCAGCTCACCAGGACACAATCAGCCCCAGCATTTT
TRBV10-3	TRBD1	.	TRBJ1-1	CAISVQGGGAEAFF	TGTGCCATCAGTGTACAGGGGGGTGGGGCTGAAGCTTTCTTT
TRBV3-1/TRBV3-2	.	once	TRBJ1-1	CASSLGVMNTEAFF	TGTGCCAGCAGCCTAGGGGTAATGAACACTGAAGCTTTCTTT
TRBV30	TRBD2	.	TRBJ2-5	CAWSRTSLETQYF	TGTGCCTGGAGCCGGACTAGCCTGGAGACCCAGTACTTC
TRBV28	TRBD1	.	TRBJ2-3	CASSRDRGNTDTQYF	TGTGCCAGCTCCAGGGACAGGGGAAACACAGATACGCAGTATTTT
TRBV4-1	TRBD1	.	TRBJ2-7	CASSQVGTGGAYEQYF	TGCGCCAGCAGCCAAGTGGGGACAGGGGGCGCGTACGAGCAGTACTTC
TRBV5-4	.	.	TRBJ2-4	CASSPGVDEFTF	TGTGCCAGCAGCCCCGGGGTAGACGAATTCACTTTC
TRBV19	TRBD1	.	TRBJ1-5	CASWDRVGNQPQHF	TGTGCCAGCTGGGACAGGGTCGGCAATCAGCCCCAGCATTTT
TRBV18	TRBD1	few	TRBJ2-7	CASSPPGQGQPYGEQYF	TGTGCCAGCTCACCCCCCGGACAGGGCCAACCCTACGGCGAGCAGTACTTC
TRBV5-1	TRBD1	.	TRBJ2-7	CASSTGQGTHEQYF	TGCGCCAGCAGTACAGGACAGGGGACCCACGAGCAGTACTTC
TRBV29-1	TRBD1	.	TRBJ1-1	CSVGRQGAAEAFF	TGCAGCGTCGGACGACAGGGGGCGGCTGAAGCTTTCTTT
TRBV6-5	.	.	TRBJ1-1	CASTSGQNTEAFF	TGTGCCAGCACGTCGGGTCAGAACACTGAAGCTTTCTTT
TRBV11-2	TRBD2	.	TRBJ2-2	CASSLDDTSGGVVDTGELFF	TGTGCCAGCAGCTTAGATGATACTAGCGGGGGGGTAGTCGACACCGGGGAGCTGTTTTTT
TRBV30	.	.	TRBJ2-3	CAWSSGAATADTQYF	TGTGCCTGGAGTTCCGGCGCAGCTACAGCAGATACGCAGTATTTT
TRBV5-1	.	.	TRBJ2-3	CASSLGRGSDTQYF	TGCGCCAGCAGCTTGGGAAGGGGTTCGGATACGCAGTATTTT
TRBV5-4	.	many	TRBJ1-4	CASSLRETNEKLFF	TGTGCCAGCAGCTTAAGGGAGACTAATGAAAAACTGTTTTTT